A single sample is the source of the 8 T cell receptor beta chains below, sequenced in a study of cytotoxic CD8 clonotypes in ibrutinib-treated CLL. Profiled with immunoSEQ multiplex PCR; TCRdb holds only in-frame clones, not every one. This table holds about 330,000 clones, over 60% found once. The sequencing here drew on PBMCs, taken after 36 months of ibrutinib treatment. These receptors all come from a human donor with chronic lymphocytic leukemia.

This chain uses TRBV27 with TRBJ1-2; 10 bases map to TRBD1. The CDR3 covers 14 residues. Germline loops: CDR1 MNHEY, CDR2 SMNVEV (reference sequence). V was pared by 5 bases and J by 4 bases, with 4 bases of the junction left unmatched. CDR3 region: CASSIRQGAYGYTF. As DNA, the CDR3 is TGTGCCAGCAGTATTCGACAGGGGGCCTATGGCTACACCTTC.

The table lists this clone with a few counts. The J gene is TRBJ2-6, the V gene TRBV7-3, with unresolved D. Trimming cost V 5 bases and J 4 bases, with 9 bases left between them. Per the germline V gene, CDR1 is SGHTA and CDR2 is FQGTGA. The CDR3 length is 14 residues. This CDR3 is CASSLTPGANVLTF. The DNA of the CDR3 is TGTGCCAGCAGCCTGACGCCCGGGGCCAACGTCCTGACTTTC.

CDR3 bases: TGTGCCAGTAGTTTCCCCCCACTAGCCACTAGCGGGAGTTACGAGCAGTACTTC. The encoded protein is CASSFPPLATSGSYEQYF. The rearrangement links TRBV19 to TRBJ2-7; 11 bases are a match to TRBD2. The CDR3 is 18 residues long. Unmatched junction bases numbered 16, after V lost 5 bases and J lost 4 bases. The germline gives CDR1 LNHDA, CDR2 SQIVND (reference sequence). The full variable domain, rest sourced from reference TRBV19 and TRBJ2-7, is DGGITQSPKYLFRKEGQNVTLSCEQNLNHDAMYWYRQDPGQGLRLIYYSQIVNDFQKGDIAEGYSVSREKKESFPLTVTSAQKNPTAFYLCASSFPPLATSGSYEQYFGPGTRLTVT.

V and J are TRBV18 and TRBJ1-3; D uncertain. The V gene lost 4 bases and the J gene lost 1 base, with 8 bases spanning the gap. Per germline, CDR1 KGHSH and CDR2 LQKENI. The CDR3 covers 14 residues. The CDR3 sequence: CASSRVDSGNTIYF. The CDR3 nucleotides are TGTGCCAGCTCACGAGTGGATTCTGGAAACACCATATATTTT.

The gene calls are TRBV4-2 and TRBJ2-5; 12 nucleotides agree with TRBD2. The germline V gene has CDR1 LGHNA and CDR2 YNFKEQ. The J segment lost 2 bases and the V segment lost 0 bases, leaving 1 base of the junction unmatched. The CDR3 covers 16 residues. The CDR3 sequence is CASSQELAGGQETQYF. The CDR3 DNA follows: TGTGCCAGCAGCCAAGAACTAGCGGGGGGACAAGAGACCCAGTACTTC.

This rearrangement joins TRBV6-5 to TRBJ1-2; 8 bases are a match to TRBD1. Per the germline V gene, CDR1 is MNHEY and CDR2 is SVGAGI. The trim removed 5 bases at V and 0 bases at J, leaving 5 bases unmatched. The CDR3 is 15 residues long. The CDR3: CASSRTGPTNYGYTF. In nucleotides, the CDR3 is TGTGCCAGCAGTAGGACAGGGCCTACTAACTATGGCTACACCTTC.

This chain connects TRBV18 to TRBJ2-5, with 7 nucleotides matching TRBD1. Germline loops: CDR1 KGHSH, CDR2 LQKENI. The CDR3 is 14 residues long. The ends lost 4 bases at V and 5 bases at J; junction bases unmatched: 7. CDR3: CASSRGGLGETQYF. CDR3 nucleotides: TGTGCCAGCTCACGAGGGGGCTTAGGGGAGACCCAGTACTTC.

J is TRBJ1-5 and V is TRBV28; D may be TRBD1 (5 bases). The V and J ends lost 2 bases and 6 bases respectively, with 8 bases between them. The CDR3 has 13 residues. Germline V CDR1 and CDR2: MDHEN, SYDVKM. The CDR3 coding sequence is TGTGCCAGCAGTTTAGGGGGGTTTCAGCCCCAGCATTTT. It translates to CASSLGGFQPQHF.